The 18 T cell receptor beta chains listed next were all sequenced from one sample in a study of immune reconstitution after stem cell transplant in scleroderma. TCRdb used MiXCR to reprocess the RT-PCR reads, holding one entry per CDR3 protein. The sample yields about 4,000 distinct CDR3 sequences, roughly 6.4% seen once. Sample collection occurred before or after autologous hematopoietic stem cell transplantation (not recorded which). The receptors here all came from a female donor with systemic sclerosis.

By its share, this clonotype is medium-sized. This chain connects TRBV20-1 to TRBJ1-2; tentative D call: TRBD1 (6 bases). V was shortened by 5 bases and J by 8 bases, with 12 bases between the two germline ends. The CDR3 length is 11 residues. The germline gives CDR1 DFQATT, CDR2 SNEGSKA (reference sequence). The CDR3 DNA is TGCAGTGCTCTCCCCAGGGGCGGCTACACCTTC. Amino acid sequence: CSALPRGGYTF.

This clonotype is labeled medium-sized. The rearrangement joins TRBV20-1 to TRBJ2-3; weak D call: TRBD2 (6 bases). The length of the CDR3 is 16 residues. The germline V gene encodes CDR1 DFQATT and CDR2 SNEGSKA (reference sequence). Trimming took off 3 bases at V and 4 bases at J, with 20 bases between the two ends. CDR3: CSASNTGGWGADTQYF. The CDR3, as DNA: TGCAGTGCTAGTAATACCGGGGGATGGGGTGCAGATACGCAGTATTTT.

This clonotype is termed large (0.1 to 1%). The V call is TRBV7-9, the J call TRBJ2-3; TRBD2 might be the D (5 bases). This CDR3 has 16 amino acids. Per germline, CDR1 SEHNR and CDR2 FQNEAQ (reference sequence). V lost 8 bases, J lost 1 base, and 19 bases lay in between. CDR3 in DNA: TGTGCCAGCCAGCTACCCGCTAGCTCTGGCACAGATACGCAGTATTTT. It is translated as CASQLPASSGTDTQYF.

Comment on this clonotype: A much larger clone sits a single nucleotide away, making a read error possible. The gene calls are TRBV20-1 and TRBJ1-1; the D is unclear. The V gene's germline CDR1 is DFQATT and CDR2 SNEGSKA (reference sequence). CDR3 length equals 15 residues. The DNA for the CDR3 is TGCAGTACTAGAGATCCGGGAAAAGGGAACACTGAAGCTTTCTTT. Its translation is CSTRDPGKGNTEAFF.

The chain combines TRBV29-1 with TRBJ2-2, with 11 bases identical to TRBD2. The CDR3 has 14 residues. V dropped 1 base and J dropped 5; count of bases not matched to a gene: 0. The germline gives CDR1 SQVTM, CDR2 ANQGSEA. The CDR3 loop is CSVEASGGTGELFF. CDR3 bases: TGCAGCGTTGAAGCTAGCGGGGGGACCGGGGAGCTGTTTTTT.

By share, this clonotype counts as medium-sized. The chain uses TRBV20-1 and TRBJ1-3, with D maybe TRBD1 (5 bases). The CDR3 runs 16 residues. V was cut by 5 bases and J by 0 bases, with 17 bases left in between. Looked up from germline, CDR1 is DFQATT and CDR2 is SNEGSKA (reference sequence). CDR3 residues: CSAYNPRESSGNTIYF. The CDR3 DNA follows: TGCAGTGCTTATAACCCCAGGGAGAGCTCTGGAAACACCATATATTTT.

This clonotype was seen only a few times. The chain recombines TRBV20-1 with TRBJ2-7; D is unclear. The CDR3 loop spans 15 amino acids. Per germline, CDR1 DFQATT and CDR2 SNEGSKA (reference sequence). V was clipped by 0 bases and J by 2 bases, with 14 bases between them. The CDR3 protein is CSARDRGVGPYEQYF. DNA of the CDR3: TGCAGTGCTAGAGATAGAGGAGTAGGTCCCTACGAGCAGTACTTC.

By sample fraction, this clonotype is medium-sized. CDR3 in DNA: TGCAGTGCGGGACCAAACGTAGCCAAAAACATTCAGTACTTC. This codes for CSAGPNVAKNIQYF. The J gene is TRBJ2-4, the V gene TRBV20-1; D is tentatively TRBD1 or TRBD2 (5 bases each). Deletions cut 6 bases from V and 0 bases from J, with 12 bases between. The CDR3 runs 14 residues. The germline CDR1 and CDR2 sequences are DFQATT and SNEGSKA (reference sequence).

This clonotype was seen a few times. The chain employs TRBV27 and TRBJ2-7; a possible D gene is TRBD2 (6 bases). Trimming pared 4 bases from V and 1 base from J, leaving 20 bases between. Looked up from germline, CDR1 is MNHEY and CDR2 is SMNVEV (reference sequence). CDR3 length: 17 residues. DNA of the CDR3: TGTGCCAGCAGTTCACTCCCCCTACGGGAGTCTTCCTACGAGCAGTACTTC. Encoded protein: CASSSLPLRESSYEQYF.

This clonotype rates as medium-sized. V and J are TRBV7-2 and TRBJ2-7; TRBD1 might be the D (5 bases). V was clipped by 0 bases and J by 2 bases, with 11 bases between them. The CDR3 runs 15 residues. Germline loops: CDR1 SGHTA, CDR2 FQGNSA. CDR3 region: CASSLAPGLAYEQYF. CDR3 coding DNA: TGTGCCAGCAGCTTAGCGCCAGGGTTGGCCTACGAGCAGTACTTC.

This clonotype is judged medium-sized (0.01 to 0.1%). The chain employs TRBV20-1 and TRBJ1-5; a weak D match, TRBD1 (5 bases). The CDR3 extends over 13 amino acids. With 5 bases removed from V and 4 bases from J, the gap between germline ends came to 12 bases. CDR1 is DFQATT, CDR2 SNEGSKA, per germline (reference sequence). CDR3 in amino acids: CSADSGTNQPQHF. DNA for the CDR3: TGCAGTGCTGATTCCGGGACTAATCAGCCCCAGCATTTT.

In its sample, this clonotype is medium-sized. The rearrangement joins TRBV2 to TRBJ1-6; D gene uncertain. Per germline, CDR1 SNHLY and CDR2 FYNNEI. The CDR3 sequence is 16 residues long. The V end was cut by 3 bases, the J end by 0 bases, with 9 bases between. The CDR3 protein is CASSEGSTSYNSPLHF. The DNA for the CDR3 is TGTGCCAGCAGTGAGGGCTCCACCTCCTATAATTCACCCCTCCACTTT.

This clonotype turned up a few times. V usage is TRBV7-6 and J usage is TRBJ2-7; 7 positions agree with TRBD1. CDR3 size: 15 residues. The V segment lost 5 bases and the J segment 3 bases; nucleotides outside the gene matches: 10. Germline V gene data show CDR1 as SGHVS and CDR2 as FNYEAQ. For the CDR3, the DNA is TGTGCCAGCAGCCCCGGGCCGGGACAGCACTACGAGCAGTACTTC. It codes for CASSPGPGQHYEQYF. Together with reference TRBV7-6 and TRBJ2-7, the CDR3 gives the full variable domain: GAGVSQSPRYKVTKRGQDVALRCDPISGHVSLYWYRQALGQGPEFLTYFNYEAQQDKSGLPNDRFSAERPEGSISTLTIQRTEQRDSAMYRCASSPGPGQHYEQYFGPGTRLTVT.

This clonotype is labeled medium-sized. J is TRBJ2-1 and V is TRBV7-2, with D perhaps TRBD2 (5 bases). With 3 bases removed from V and 9 bases from J, the gap between germline ends came to 21 bases. CDR1 is SGHTA, CDR2 FQGNSA, per germline. CDR3 length equals 16 residues. CDR3 protein: CASSFTWTGSAGEQFF. The CDR3 region has the DNA TGTGCCAGCAGCTTTACCTGGACTGGCTCGGCGGGTGAGCAGTTCTTC.

This clonotype was detected only a few times. The chain is built from TRBV5-1 and TRBJ2-5; no clear D gene. Between the trimmed V and J ends, which lost 3 bases and 5 bases, there was a span of 14 bases. The length of the CDR3 is 14 residues. Germline lookup yields CDR1 SGHRS and CDR2 YFSETQ. The CDR3 DNA reads TGCGCCAGCAGCTCGGCAGCGACCGGGGAGACCCAGTACTTC. As protein: CASSSAATGETQYF.

This clonotype is medium-sized. V gene TRBV5-1 combines with J gene TRBJ2-2, with D hard to call. In germline, CDR1 is SGHRS, CDR2 YFSETQ. The CDR3 sequence is 13 residues long. V was cut by 2 bases and J by 3 bases, with 5 bases left in between. The CDR3 nucleotides read TGCGCCAGCAGCTTAGACTACACCGGGGAGCTGTTTTTT. Amino acids: CASSLDYTGELFF.

The chain recombines TRBV6-2 or TRBV6-3 with TRBJ2-5; no clear D gene. The CDR3 is 17 amino acids. Germline-derived CDR1 and CDR2 are MNHEY and SVGEGT. Trimming removed 1 base from V and 0 bases from J, with 15 bases in between. DNA of the CDR3: TGTGCCAGCAGTTACTGGTCTTCAGCTCCGTACCAAGAGACCCAGTACTTC. It translates to CASSYWSSAPYQETQYF.

By share, this clonotype counts as medium-sized. CDR3 sequence (DNA): TGTGCCAGCAGTTTATCCGGGCCTTACAATGAGCAGTTCTTC. Translation: CASSLSGPYNEQFF. V is TRBV28 and J is TRBJ2-1; D is uncertain. Germline V gene lookup returns CDR1 MDHEN and CDR2 SYDVKM. V lost 1 base, J lost 4 bases, and 8 bases lay in between. This CDR3 has 14 amino acids.